This T cell receptor beta chain was retrieved from a study of chemoradiotherapy in HPV16-positive cancers. Trimming cost V 6 bases and J 4 bases; bases outside gene matches: 8. CDR1 is MNHEY, CDR2 SMNVEV, per germline (reference sequence). The CDR3 loop spans 15 amino acids. The protocol was immunoSEQ multiplex PCR, while the TCRdb copy is restricted to in-frame clones and leaves out a portion. The sample consists of 55,000 to 85,000 clones, almost 90% of them appearing once. V gene TRBV27 combines with J gene TRBJ2-1; TRBD2 matches at 8 bases. Sample: blood, taken from a patient who underwent chemoradiotherapy. The origin of this receptor is a human donor with HPV-associated anogenital cancer. The CDR3 spells CASRPLAAGYNEQFF. The CDR3 DNA follows: TGTGCCAGCAGGCCACTAGCGGCCGGGTACAATGAGCAGTTCTTC.